This note documents a single T cell receptor (beta chain) sequence. Authors' processing steps: Reference gene primer amplification yielded estimated nucleated cell counts. The protocol was immunoSEQ multiplex PCR, while the TCRdb copy is restricted to in-frame clones and leaves out a portion. V and J calls and clone size come straight from that table; D and trimming were deduced from the DNA. The sample shows 95,000 to 110,000 clones, over 65% of them seen only once. The CDR3 contains 16 residues. J gave up 0 bases and V 4 bases, and 6 bases lay outside the gene matches. Germline V CDR1 and CDR2: SGHRS, YFSETQ. The sample comes from a study of blood T cell repertoires in COVID-19. Study details: Acute-phase and convalescent COVID-19 samples originated in the United States, Italy and Spain. T cells, B-cell-depleted T cells, or PBMCs provided the cDNA or gDNA that served as material.

The receptor was isolated from a human donor in a cohort sampled during active COVID-19. The rearrangement joins TRBV5-1 to TRBJ2-5; 10 nucleotides agree with TRBD2. Sequences were obtained from peripheral blood. The CDR3 DNA is TGCGCCAGCAGCCGGGGACTAGCGACCAACCAAGAGACCCAGTACTTC. Translated: CASSRGLATNQETQYF.